The 29 T cell receptor beta chains in this list originate from one sample, sequenced in a study of T cell responses to AZD1222 COVID-19 vaccine. Libraries were prepared by immunoSEQ multiplex PCR; TCRdb keeps only in-frame clonotypes and omits some of them. The data contain approximately 50,000 clones, approximately 89% of them seen just once; the ten biggest clones take up roughly 19%. Sample: peripheral blood, taken on day 0 of MenACWY control vaccination. These receptors were taken from an adult in good health.

This sequence joins TRBV7-9 and TRBJ2-5, with D hard to call. The CDR3 has 17 amino acids. Per the germline V gene, CDR1 is SEHNR and CDR2 is FQNEAQ (reference sequence). The ends were cut back, 4 bases at V and 4 bases at J, with 22 bases in the middle. CDR3 region: CASSSRGPGPASETQYF. The CDR3 DNA reads as TGTGCCAGCAGCTCGAGAGGACCCGGTCCAGCATCAGAGACCCAGTACTTC. The entire variable domain, with the rest obtained from reference TRBV7-9 and TRBJ2-5, is as follows: DTGVSQNPRHKITKRGQNVTFRCDPISEHNRLYWYRQTLGQGPEFLTYFQNEAQLEKSRLLSDRFSAERPKGSFSTLEIQRTEQGDSAMYLCASSSRGPGPASETQYFGPGTRLLVL.

The rearrangement joins TRBV24-1 to TRBJ1-5; D perhaps matches TRBD1 (6 bases). Germline V gene data show CDR1 as KGHDR and CDR2 as SFDVKD. This CDR3 spans 14 amino acids. Trimming removed 7 bases at V and 6 bases at J, with 15 bases between. The CDR3 here is CATSRGGSGQPQHF. In DNA form, the CDR3 reads TGTGCCACCAGCCGGGGGGGCTCGGGTCAGCCCCAGCATTTT.

The chain recombines TRBV9 with TRBJ2-7; D call uncertain. Germline loops: CDR1 SGDLS, CDR2 YYNGEE. CDR3 length: 14 residues. V was cut by 0 bases and J by 0 bases, with 7 bases left in between. This CDR3 is CASSVDWSSYEQYF. In nucleotides, the CDR3 is TGTGCCAGCAGCGTAGATTGGAGCTCCTACGAGCAGTACTTC.

The chain joins TRBV10-3 to TRBJ1-2; TRBD1 matches 8 bases. CDR1 and CDR2 (germline): ENHRY, SYGVKD. The CDR3 has 14 amino acids. J gave up 2 bases and V 6 bases, and 5 bases lay outside the gene matches. CDR3 DNA: TGTGCCATCAGATTAGGACAGGGAAACTATGGCTACACCTTC. It codes for CAIRLGQGNYGYTF.

J is TRBJ2-6 and V is TRBV5-1, with 13 positions matching TRBD2. J was trimmed by 3 bases and V by 2 bases; bases with no gene match: 5. Germline V gene data show CDR1 as SGHRS and CDR2 as YFSETQ. The CDR3 extends over 18 amino acids. This CDR3 is CASSLRLAGGGGANVLTF. The CDR3 DNA is TGCGCCAGCAGCTTAAGACTAGCGGGAGGCGGTGGGGCCAACGTCCTGACTTTC.

J is TRBJ2-7 and V is TRBV7-6; D gene uncertain. From germline, CDR1 is SGHVS and CDR2 FNYEAQ. The CDR3 is made up of 14 amino acids. V gave up 1 base and J gave up 3 bases, with 10 bases separating them. The CDR3 bases are TGTGCCAGCAGCTTAGAGGTCGCTGACTACGAGCAGTACTTC. Residues: CASSLEVADYEQYF. The whole variable domain, filled in from reference TRBV7-6 and TRBJ2-7, reads GAGVSQSPRYKVTKRGQDVALRCDPISGHVSLYWYRQALGQGPEFLTYFNYEAQQDKSGLPNDRFSAERPEGSISTLTIQRTEQRDSAMYRCASSLEVADYEQYFGPGTRLTVT.

The chain couples TRBV3-1 (or the pseudogene TRBV3-2) to TRBJ2-2, with 10 bases identical to TRBD2. There are 17 residues in the CDR3. Looked up from germline, CDR1 is LGHDT and CDR2 is YNNKEL (reference sequence). The J segment lost 5 bases and the V segment lost 1 base, leaving 7 bases of the junction unmatched. The DNA for the CDR3 is TGTGCCAGCAGCCAAGTGGCTCTAGCGGGAGTTACCGGGGAGCTGTTTTTT. Translation gives CASSQVALAGVTGELFF.

This clone was observed once. V gene TRBV7-2 combines with J gene TRBJ2-1; D is perhaps TRBD1 or TRBD2 (5 bases each). The CDR3 spans 13 residues. The V gene's germline CDR1 is SGHTA and CDR2 FQGNSA. Deletions cut 5 bases from V and 8 bases from J, with 13 bases between. The DNA for the CDR3 is TGTGCCAGCAGCCCACAAAGAGGGGATGAGCAGTTCTTC. Protein product: CASSPQRGDEQFF.

This clone turned up a few times. V and J are TRBV7-2 and TRBJ1-1; tentatively, D is TRBD1 (6 bases). The CDR3 runs to 15 residues. V was pared by 7 bases and J by 4 bases, with 19 bases between. The germline CDR1 and CDR2 sequences are SGHTA and FQGNSA. As DNA, the CDR3 is TGTGCCAGCAAAAGAGGGGGTATAGCGGGCACTGAAGCTTTCTTT. This codes for CASKRGGIAGTEAFF. Filled out from reference TRBV7-2 and TRBJ1-1, the complete variable domain reads GAGVSQSPSNKVTEKGKDVELRCDPISGHTALYWYRQSLGQGLEFLIYFQGNSAPDKSGLPSDRFSAERTGGSVSTLTIQRTQQEDSAVYLCASKRGGIAGTEAFFGQGTRLTVV.

This chain links TRBV5-4 with TRBJ1-4; 7 bases align to TRBD1. V lost 1 base and J lost 2; bases outside the gene matches: 5. Germline V gene sequence: CDR1 SGHNT, CDR2 YYREEE (reference sequence). This CDR3 has 16 amino acids. CDR3 protein: CASSLLGGATNEKLFF. The DNA of the CDR3 is TGTGCCAGCAGCTTGTTAGGGGGCGCGACTAATGAAAAACTGTTTTTT.

The V call is TRBV19, the J call TRBJ2-7; 9 nucleotides line up with TRBD2. Trimming at V came to 4 bases and at J to 5 bases, leaving 6 bases not matched to a gene. Germline CDR1 and CDR2: LNHDA and SQIVND (reference sequence). This CDR3 comprises 14 residues. CDR3 in amino acids: CASSNQREVHEQYF. The CDR3 nucleotides are TGTGCCAGTAGTAACCAGCGGGAGGTCCACGAGCAGTACTTC.

The chain couples TRBV6-5 to TRBJ2-4; D gene uncertain. This CDR3 has 11 amino acids. Trimming pared 10 bases from V and 9 bases from J, leaving 13 bases between. Looked up from germline, CDR1 is MNHEY and CDR2 is SVGAGI. CDR3 nucleotide sequence: TGTGCCACCACTCAGGCTACCATTCAGTACTTC. Translation: CATTQATIQYF.

J is TRBJ2-7 and V is TRBV4-1; the D gene could be TRBD1 or TRBD2 (6 bases each). Trimming cost V 0 bases and J 1 base, with 16 bases left between them. Germline values: CDR1 MGHRA, CDR2 YSYEKL. The length of the CDR3 is 17 residues. Written as DNA, the CDR3 is TGCGCCAGCAGCCAAGAGAAAGGGCGGGGACAATCCTACGAGCAGTACTTC. This encodes CASSQEKGRGQSYEQYF.

The chain recombines TRBV24-1 with TRBJ1-2; D gene ambiguous. The CDR3 length is 13 residues. Per the germline V gene, CDR1 is KGHDR and CDR2 is SFDVKD. Trimming pared 2 bases from V and 2 bases from J, leaving 5 bases between. The CDR3 DNA reads TGTGCCACCAGTGATTCCCGAAACTATGGCTACACCTTC. Its translation: CATSDSRNYGYTF.

The rearrangement links TRBV9 to TRBJ2-5, with 7 bases fitting TRBD1. CDR3 length: 15 residues. The J segment lost 5 bases and the V segment lost 0 bases, leaving 7 bases of the junction unmatched. The germline gives CDR1 SGDLS, CDR2 YYNGEE. CDR3 in amino acids: CASSVGGGGTETQYF. CDR3 in DNA: TGTGCCAGCAGCGTAGGAGGGGGCGGCACGGAGACCCAGTACTTC.

This clone was counted only a few times. The rearrangement uses TRBV7-8 and TRBJ2-1; 10 bases agree with TRBD2. Germline V gene lookup returns CDR1 SGHVS and CDR2 FQNEAQ. This CDR3 is 16 amino acids long. The trim removed 4 bases at V and 6 bases at J, leaving 9 bases unmatched. The DNA of the CDR3 is TGTGCCAGCAGCTCCAAGCGGGAGGGCAGGGCCAATGAGCAGTTCTTC. Translating gives CASSSKREGRANEQFF.

The chain links TRBV4-2 to TRBJ1-4; 11 bases line up with TRBD1. In germline, CDR1 is LGHNA, CDR2 YNFKEQ. J lost 5 bases, V lost 4 bases, and 3 bases had no gene match. The CDR3 is 15 amino acids. CDR3 nucleotide sequence: TGTGCCAGCAGCCCCAGGGACAGGGGGAATGAAAAACTGTTTTTT. Residues: CASSPRDRGNEKLFF.

The chain is built from TRBV6-1 and TRBJ1-2; D gene ambiguous. V was clipped by 1 base and J by 0 bases, with 9 bases between them. Looked up from germline, CDR1 is MNHNS and CDR2 is SASEGT. The CDR3 is made up of 15 amino acids. The DNA for the CDR3 is TGTGCCAGCAGTGAAGTTCCCGGGGCTAACTATGGCTACACCTTC. Protein sequence: CASSEVPGANYGYTF.

Regarding this clone: A read error may account for a junction end that differs from germline. The gene calls are TRBV7-7 and TRBJ2-1, with 9 bases aligning to TRBD1. Germline V gene sequence: CDR1 SSHAT, CDR2 FNYEAQ (reference sequence). This CDR3 has 15 amino acids. CDR3 sequence (DNA): TGTGCTAGCAGTCGGGACAGGGTCTCCTACAATGAGCAGTTCTTC. Protein: CASSRDRVSYNEQFF. Drawing the rest from reference TRBV7-7 and TRBJ2-1, the complete variable domain is GAGVSQSPRYKVTKRGQDVTLRCDPISSHATLYWYQQALGQGPEFLTYFNYEAQPDKSGLPSDRFSAERPEGSISTLTIQRTEQRDSAMYRCASSRDRVSYNEQFFGPGTRLTVL.

V usage is TRBV6-5 and J usage is TRBJ1-5; TRBD1 might be the D (5 bases). The CDR3 is made up of 13 amino acids. CDR1 MNHEY and CDR2 SVGAGI come from the germline V gene. With 5 bases removed from V and 3 bases from J, the gap between germline ends came to 8 bases. The CDR3 DNA is TGTGCCAGCAGTCGGGACGACAATCAGCCCCAGCATTTT. This translates into CASSRDDNQPQHF.

The chain is built from TRBV5-1 and TRBJ1-6, with a tentative D call TRBD1 (5 bases). The ends were cut back, 4 bases at V and 7 bases at J, with 15 bases in the middle. CDR1 is SGHRS, CDR2 YFSETQ, per germline. CDR3 length equals 15 residues. CDR3 nucleotides: TGCGCCAGCAGCGACGGGACTCAAGCGAATTCACCCCTCCACTTT. Translation: CASSDGTQANSPLHF.

This rearrangement joins TRBV6-2 or TRBV6-3 to TRBJ1-1, with D perhaps TRBD1 (6 bases). Germline V gene sequence: CDR1 MNHEY, CDR2 SVGEGT. The CDR3 length is 16 residues. V lost 2 bases and J lost 1, with 14 bases in between. The CDR3 nucleotides are TGTGCCAGCAGTTACCTGCTGGGGGGGCCGAACACTGAAGCTTTCTTT. Its translation is CASSYLLGGPNTEAFF.

The rearrangement uses TRBV7-9 and TRBJ1-1; maybe TRBD1 (5 bases). This CDR3 is 15 amino acids long. In germline, CDR1 is SEHNR, CDR2 FQNEAQ (reference sequence). The germline V and J ends were trimmed by 3 bases and 5 bases, with 16 bases remaining between them. CDR3 in amino acids: CASSLSVPGWTEAFF. The DNA of the CDR3 is TGTGCCAGCAGCTTGTCAGTTCCAGGGTGGACTGAAGCTTTCTTT.

This clone was observed a handful of times. In DNA form, the CDR3 reads TGTGCCAGCAGCCAACCAGAGAACTATGGCTACACCTTC. Protein product: CASSQPENYGYTF. The J gene is TRBJ1-2, the V gene TRBV7-9, with D uncertain. The V gene's germline CDR1 is SEHNR and CDR2 FQNEAQ (reference sequence). CDR3 size: 13 residues. V lost 5 bases, J lost 2 bases, and 9 bases lay in between. The full variable domain, in which reference TRBV7-9 and TRBJ1-2 provide the parts outside the CDR3, is DTGVSQNPRHKITKRGQNVTFRCDPISEHNRLYWYRQTLGQGPEFLTYFQNEAQLEKSRLLSDRFSAERPKGSFSTLEIQRTEQGDSAMYLCASSQPENYGYTFGSGTRLTVV.

V gene TRBV18 combines with J gene TRBJ2-2, with 8 bases that match TRBD2. The trim removed 3 bases at V and 2 bases at J, leaving 5 bases unmatched. Germline values: CDR1 KGHSH, CDR2 LQKENI. There are 16 residues in the CDR3. DNA of the CDR3: TGTGCCAGCTCACCCAAACTAGCGGCCAACACCGGGGAGCTGTTTTTT. Translated: CASSPKLAANTGELFF.

This rearrangement joins TRBV10-3 to TRBJ1-2; D not certain. Trimming pared 8 bases from V and 2 bases from J, leaving 9 bases between. The length of the CDR3 is 12 residues. Per the germline V gene, CDR1 is ENHRY and CDR2 is SYGVKD. The CDR3 is CAIGYANYGYTF. The CDR3 DNA reads TGTGCCATCGGCTATGCCAACTATGGCTACACCTTC.

This rearrangement joins TRBV28 to TRBJ1-1, with D uncertain. With 6 bases removed from V and 2 bases from J, the gap between germline ends came to 7 bases. Germline lookup yields CDR1 MDHEN and CDR2 SYDVKM. The CDR3 spans 12 residues. CDR3 sequence reads: CASSSVNTEAFF. In nucleotides, the CDR3 is TGTGCCAGCAGCTCAGTAAACACTGAAGCTTTCTTT.

The chain carries TRBV9 and TRBJ1-1; D gene uncertain. The CDR3 length is 13 residues. Trimming pared 0 bases from V and 3 bases from J, leaving 6 bases between. The germline CDR1 and CDR2 sequences are SGDLS and YYNGEE. The CDR3 here is CASSVGDDTEAFF. In DNA, the CDR3 is TGTGCCAGCAGCGTAGGGGATGACACTGAAGCTTTCTTT.

This sequence joins TRBV3-1 (or the pseudogene TRBV3-2) and TRBJ2-1, with 9 bases fitting TRBD2. The CDR3 loop spans 13 amino acids. V shed 3 bases and J 10 bases; nucleotides not matched to a gene: 4. The germline V gene encodes CDR1 LGHDT and CDR2 YNNKEL (reference sequence). CDR3 in DNA: TGTGCCAGCAGCCAGGTCACTAGCGGGGAGCAGTTCTTC. Translation: CASSQVTSGEQFF.